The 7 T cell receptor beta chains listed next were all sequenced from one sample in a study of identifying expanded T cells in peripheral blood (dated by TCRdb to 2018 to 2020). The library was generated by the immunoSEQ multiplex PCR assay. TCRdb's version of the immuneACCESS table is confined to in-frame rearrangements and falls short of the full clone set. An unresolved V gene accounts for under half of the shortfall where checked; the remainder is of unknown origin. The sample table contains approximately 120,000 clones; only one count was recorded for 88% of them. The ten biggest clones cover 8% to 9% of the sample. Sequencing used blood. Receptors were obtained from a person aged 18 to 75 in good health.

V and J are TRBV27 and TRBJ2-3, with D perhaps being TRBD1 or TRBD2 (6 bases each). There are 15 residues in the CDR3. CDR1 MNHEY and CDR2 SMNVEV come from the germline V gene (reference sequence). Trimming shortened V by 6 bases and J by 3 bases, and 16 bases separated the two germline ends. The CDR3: CASRKRGAGTDTQYF. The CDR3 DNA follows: TGTGCCAGCAGGAAGAGGGGGGCCGGGACAGATACGCAGTATTTT.

The CDR3 DNA reads as TGTGCCAGCAGCTTAGCGCGGGGTAGCGGGGAGTTAGATACGCAGTATTTT. Translated: CASSLARGSGELDTQYF. The chain combines TRBV7-8 with TRBJ2-3; 8 bases fit TRBD2. Germline assignment: CDR1 SGHVS and CDR2 FQNEAQ. The CDR3 has 17 residues. V was clipped by 0 bases and J by 5 bases; unmatched bases: 10.

The CDR3 is CASSRQGLDNEQFF. CDR3 sequence (DNA): TGTGCCAGCAGTAGACAGGGACTCGACAATGAGCAGTTCTTC. The chain couples TRBV6-4 to TRBJ2-1; tentatively, D is TRBD1 (7 bases). Germline values: CDR1 MRHNA, CDR2 SNTAGT. V was shortened by 5 bases and J by 5 bases, with 13 bases between the two germline ends. The CDR3 is made up of 14 amino acids.

The DNA of the CDR3 is TGTGCCAGCAGCCGGGGGATGGAGAACTATGGCTACACCTTC. Protein sequence: CASSRGMENYGYTF. This rearrangement joins TRBV11-2 to TRBJ1-2; D perhaps matches TRBD1 (5 bases). In germline, CDR1 is SGHAT, CDR2 FQNNGV. V lost 5 bases and J 2 bases, leaving 12 bases between the germline ends. The CDR3 has 14 amino acids.

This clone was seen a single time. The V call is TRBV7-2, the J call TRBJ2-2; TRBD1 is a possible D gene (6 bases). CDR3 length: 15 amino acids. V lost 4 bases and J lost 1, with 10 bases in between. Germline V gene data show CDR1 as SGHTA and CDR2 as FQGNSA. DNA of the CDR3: TGTGCCAGCAGCTCCCGACAGGTGAACACCGGGGAGCTGTTTTTT. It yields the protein CASSSRQVNTGELFF.

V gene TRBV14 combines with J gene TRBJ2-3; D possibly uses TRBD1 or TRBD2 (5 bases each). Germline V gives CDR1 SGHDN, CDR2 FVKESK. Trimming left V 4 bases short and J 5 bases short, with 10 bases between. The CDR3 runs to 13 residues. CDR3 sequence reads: CASSLMRGDTQYF. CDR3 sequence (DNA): TGTGCCAGCAGCCTCATGAGGGGAGATACGCAGTATTTT.

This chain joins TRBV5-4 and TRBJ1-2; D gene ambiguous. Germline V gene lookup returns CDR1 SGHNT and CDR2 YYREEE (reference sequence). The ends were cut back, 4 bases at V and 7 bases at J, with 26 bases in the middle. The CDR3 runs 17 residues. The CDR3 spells CASSDGREDPRSSGYTF. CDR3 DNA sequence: TGTGCCAGCAGCGATGGTCGTGAGGATCCCCGAAGCTCTGGCTACACCTTC.